This TCR beta chain was recorded in a study of cytomegalovirus exposure and HLA in healthy donors. Primers: 60 Vbeta forward and 13 Jbeta reverse. The repertoire was sequenced with immunoSEQ multiplex PCR; TCRdb's copy has only in-frame clones and lacks some. In the table there are 120,000 or so clones, approximately 81% of which are singletons. The CDR3 totals 15 residues. CDR1 and CDR2 (germline): MNHEY, SVGAGI. The J segment lost 7 bases and the V segment lost 6 bases, leaving 12 bases of the junction unmatched. The sample taken for sequencing was PBMCs. The chain has TRBV6-5 and TRBJ2-1, with 7 positions matching TRBD2. The sequence was collected from a man younger than 35 in good health and CMV-seronegative. DNA for the CDR3: TGTGCCAGCAGGGGGAGCGGGATGCGCCCAAATGAGCAGTTCTTC. It specifies CASRGSGMRPNEQFF.